The table lists the clone carrying this T cell receptor beta chain with a few counts. The antigen is undetermined. This entry comes from a study of response to subunit inactivated influenza vaccine. V lost 4 bases and J 10 bases, leaving 11 bases between the germline ends. This CDR3 spans 12 amino acids. Germline V CDR1 and CDR2: MDHEN, SYDVKM. Study conclusions and caveats: The authors suggested that every seasonal influenza vaccination recruits few new T cells.

TCRdb passed the RT-PCR reads through MiXCR, listing each CDR3 protein once. The profile shows hundreds of thousands of distinct CDR3 sequences, more than 10% of them singletons. V and J are TRBV28 and TRBJ2-4, with D uncertain. The sequence was obtained from a man aged 50 or older who received an inactivated influenza vaccine. Source: non-naive T cells sorted from PBMCs, taken roughly 2 weeks before vaccination. CDR3 sequence (DNA): TGTGCCAGCAGTTCCAACTTGGTGATTCAGTACTTC. This translates into CASSSNLVIQYF.